This TCR beta chain was recorded in a study of spatial heterogeneity in lung cancer. This clonotype came up many times. The CDR3 totals 13 residues. CDR1 SGHVS and CDR2 FQNEAQ come from the germline V gene. Trimming removed 3 bases from V and 6 bases from J, with 12 bases in between. TCRdb reprocessed the 5' RACE reads with MiXCR, giving one entry per CDR3 protein. The top ten clones hold about a quarter of a sample with 20,000 to 30,000 distinct CDR3 sequences, 10% to 15% of them seen once. Time point indicated: sample taken at primary tumor resection. Researchers sequenced whole RNA taken from tumor, nontumor lung or frozen PBMC without sorting.

The clonotype was recovered from a female donor with early-stage non-small cell lung cancer. The sequences come from PBMCs, collected at surgery. The rearrangement joins TRBV7-8 to TRBJ2-7; D uncertain. CDR3 DNA sequence: TGTGCCAGCAGCTTTGGCGGTCTCGCCGAGCAGTACGTC. This gives the protein CASSFGGLAEQYV.